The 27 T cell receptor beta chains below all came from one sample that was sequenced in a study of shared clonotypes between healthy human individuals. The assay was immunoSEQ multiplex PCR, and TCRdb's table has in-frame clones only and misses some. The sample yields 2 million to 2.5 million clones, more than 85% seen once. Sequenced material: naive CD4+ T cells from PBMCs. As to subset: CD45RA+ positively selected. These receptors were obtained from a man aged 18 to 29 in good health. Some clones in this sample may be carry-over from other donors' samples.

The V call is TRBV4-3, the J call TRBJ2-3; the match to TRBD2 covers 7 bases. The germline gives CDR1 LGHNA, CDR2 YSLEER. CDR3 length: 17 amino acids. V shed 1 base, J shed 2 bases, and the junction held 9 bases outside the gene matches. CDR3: CASSQGGASGLTDTQYF. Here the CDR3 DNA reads TGCGCCAGCAGCCAAGGAGGGGCTAGCGGACTCACAGATACGCAGTATTTT.

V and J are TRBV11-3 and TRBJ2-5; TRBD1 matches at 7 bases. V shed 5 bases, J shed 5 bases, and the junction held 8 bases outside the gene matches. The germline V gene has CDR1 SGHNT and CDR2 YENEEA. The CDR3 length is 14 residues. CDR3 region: CASSRGQERETQYF. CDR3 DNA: TGTGCCAGCAGCCGAGGACAGGAGCGGGAGACCCAGTACTTC.

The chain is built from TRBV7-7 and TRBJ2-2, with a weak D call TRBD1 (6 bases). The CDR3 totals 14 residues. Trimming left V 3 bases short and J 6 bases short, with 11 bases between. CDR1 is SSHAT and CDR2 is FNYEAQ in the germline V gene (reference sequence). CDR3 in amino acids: CASSFGQGSGELFF. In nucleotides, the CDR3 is TGTGCCAGCAGCTTCGGGCAGGGGTCCGGGGAGCTGTTTTTT.

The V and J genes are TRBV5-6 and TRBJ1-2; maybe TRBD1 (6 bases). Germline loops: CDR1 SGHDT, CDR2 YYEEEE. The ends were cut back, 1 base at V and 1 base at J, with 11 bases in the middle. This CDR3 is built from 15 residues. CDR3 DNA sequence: TGTGCCAGCAGCTTGAGACAGGTGGATAACTATGGCTACACCTTC. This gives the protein CASSLRQVDNYGYTF.

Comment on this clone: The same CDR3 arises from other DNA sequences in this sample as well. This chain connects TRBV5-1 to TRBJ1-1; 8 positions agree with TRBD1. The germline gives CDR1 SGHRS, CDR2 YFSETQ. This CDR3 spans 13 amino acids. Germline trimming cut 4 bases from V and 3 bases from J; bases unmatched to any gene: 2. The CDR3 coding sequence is TGCGCCAGCAGCGGACAGGGTTACACTGAAGCTTTCTTT. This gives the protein CASSGQGYTEAFF.

This chain's CDR3 is CASSWDSASGYEQYF. DNA for the CDR3: TGCGCCAGCAGCTGGGACTCCGCCAGCGGCTACGAGCAGTACTTC. The J gene is TRBJ2-7, the V gene TRBV5-1, with D perhaps TRBD2 (6 bases). Germline V CDR1 and CDR2: SGHRS, YFSETQ. Trimming left V 3 bases short and J 3 bases short, with 16 bases between. The CDR3 contains 15 residues. Full variable domain (missing parts from reference TRBV5-1 and TRBJ2-7): KAGVTQTPRYLIKTRGQQVTLSCSPISGHRSVSWYQQTPGQGLQFLFEYFSETQRNKGNFPGRFSGRQFSNSRSEMNVSTLELGDSALYLCASSWDSASGYEQYFGPGTRLTVT.

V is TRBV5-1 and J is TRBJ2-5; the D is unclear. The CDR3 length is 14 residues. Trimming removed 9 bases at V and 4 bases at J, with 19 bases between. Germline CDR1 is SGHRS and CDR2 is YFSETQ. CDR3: CATHRGAVRETQYF. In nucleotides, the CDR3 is TGCGCCACACACCGAGGTGCGGTAAGAGAGACCCAGTACTTC.

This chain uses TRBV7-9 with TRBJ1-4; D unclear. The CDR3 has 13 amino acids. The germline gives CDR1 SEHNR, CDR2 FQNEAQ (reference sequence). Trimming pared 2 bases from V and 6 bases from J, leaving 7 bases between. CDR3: CASSLNRDEKLFF. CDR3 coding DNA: TGTGCCAGCAGCTTAAACAGAGATGAAAAACTGTTTTTT.

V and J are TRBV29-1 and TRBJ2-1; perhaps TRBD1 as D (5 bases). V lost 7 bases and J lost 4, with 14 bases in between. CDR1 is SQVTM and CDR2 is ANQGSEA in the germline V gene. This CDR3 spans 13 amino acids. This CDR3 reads CSGGPPDYNEQFF. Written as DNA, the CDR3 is TGCAGCGGGGGCCCACCCGATTACAATGAGCAGTTCTTC.

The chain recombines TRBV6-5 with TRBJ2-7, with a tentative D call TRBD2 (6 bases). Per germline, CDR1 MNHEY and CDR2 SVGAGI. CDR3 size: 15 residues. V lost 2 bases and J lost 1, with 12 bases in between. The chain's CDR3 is CASSYQRAVSYEQYF. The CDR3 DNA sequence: TGTGCCAGCAGTTACCAGCGGGCGGTATCCTACGAGCAGTACTTC.

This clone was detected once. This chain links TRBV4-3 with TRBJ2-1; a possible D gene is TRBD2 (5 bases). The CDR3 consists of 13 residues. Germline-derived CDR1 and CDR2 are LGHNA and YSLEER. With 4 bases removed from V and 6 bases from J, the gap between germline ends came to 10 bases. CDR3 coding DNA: TGCGCCAGCAGCCTCGAACGGGGCAATGAGCAGTTCTTC. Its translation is CASSLERGNEQFF.

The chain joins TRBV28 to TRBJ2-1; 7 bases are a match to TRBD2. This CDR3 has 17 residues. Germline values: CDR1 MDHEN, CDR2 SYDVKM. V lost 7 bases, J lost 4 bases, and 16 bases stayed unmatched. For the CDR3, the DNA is TGTGCCAGCATCCTTGGGGGAGGGGAGGGACTTTACAATGAGCAGTTCTTC. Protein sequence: CASILGGGEGLYNEQFF.

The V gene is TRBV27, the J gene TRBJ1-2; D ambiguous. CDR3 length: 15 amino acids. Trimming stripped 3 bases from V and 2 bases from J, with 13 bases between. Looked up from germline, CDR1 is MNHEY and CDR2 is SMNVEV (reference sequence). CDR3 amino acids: CASSFVSGVNYGYTF. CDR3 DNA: TGTGCCAGCAGTTTCGTGTCCGGGGTAAACTATGGCTACACCTTC.

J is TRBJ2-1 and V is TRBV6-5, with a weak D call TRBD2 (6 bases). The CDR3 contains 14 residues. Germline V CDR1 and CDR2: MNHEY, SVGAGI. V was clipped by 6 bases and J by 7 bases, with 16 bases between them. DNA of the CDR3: TGTGCCAGCAGAGTCCAGACGGCGGGGAATGAGCAGTTCTTC. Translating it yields CASRVQTAGNEQFF.

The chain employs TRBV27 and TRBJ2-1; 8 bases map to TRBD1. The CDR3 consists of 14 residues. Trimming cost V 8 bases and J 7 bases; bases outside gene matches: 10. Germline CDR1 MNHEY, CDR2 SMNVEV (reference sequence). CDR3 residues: CASGRTGRFNEQFF. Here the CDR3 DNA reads TGTGCCAGCGGTCGGACAGGGCGATTTAATGAGCAGTTCTTC.

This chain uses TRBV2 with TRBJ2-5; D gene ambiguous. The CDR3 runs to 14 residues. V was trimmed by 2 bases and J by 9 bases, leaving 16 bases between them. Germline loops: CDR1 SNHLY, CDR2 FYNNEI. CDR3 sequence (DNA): TGTGCCAGCAGTGAATCGGAAGGAGCTCAGGCCCAGTACTTC. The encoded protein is CASSESEGAQAQYF.

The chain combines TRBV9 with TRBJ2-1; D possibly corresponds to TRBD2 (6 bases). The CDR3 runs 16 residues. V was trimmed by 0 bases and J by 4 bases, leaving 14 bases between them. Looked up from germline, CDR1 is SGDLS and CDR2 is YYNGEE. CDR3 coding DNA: TGTGCCAGCAGCGTAGTATCGGGAGTCGGGTACAATGAGCAGTTCTTC. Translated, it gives CASSVVSGVGYNEQFF.

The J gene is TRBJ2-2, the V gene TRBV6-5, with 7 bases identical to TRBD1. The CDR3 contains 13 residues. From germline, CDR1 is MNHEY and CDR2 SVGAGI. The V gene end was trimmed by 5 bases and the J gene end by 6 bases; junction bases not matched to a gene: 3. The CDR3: CASSRTGAGELFF. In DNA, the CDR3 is TGTGCCAGCAGTAGAACAGGGGCCGGGGAGCTGTTTTTT.

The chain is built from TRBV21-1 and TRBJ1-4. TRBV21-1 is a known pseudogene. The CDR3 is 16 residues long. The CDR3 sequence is CASSKVRPKGREKLFF. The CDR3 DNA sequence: TGTGCCAGCAGCAAAGTACGGCCGAAAGGACGTGAAAAACTGTTTTTT.

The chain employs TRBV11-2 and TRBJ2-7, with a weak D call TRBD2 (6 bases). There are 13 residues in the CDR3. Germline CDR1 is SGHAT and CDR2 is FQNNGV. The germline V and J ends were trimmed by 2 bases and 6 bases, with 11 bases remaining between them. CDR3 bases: TGTGCCAGCAGCTTATTAGACGGGGGCGAGCAGTACTTC. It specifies CASSLLDGGEQYF.

CDR3 sequence (DNA): TGTGCCACCTTAGGGACAGCGCGAAGATACGAGCAGTACTTC. Amino acids: CATLGTARRYEQYF. J is TRBJ2-5 and V is TRBV28; 7 positions agree with TRBD1. The last part of the DNA fits TRBJ2-7 better; the J call may be wrong. CDR3 size: 14 residues. Looked up from germline, CDR1 is MDHEN and CDR2 is SYDVKM.

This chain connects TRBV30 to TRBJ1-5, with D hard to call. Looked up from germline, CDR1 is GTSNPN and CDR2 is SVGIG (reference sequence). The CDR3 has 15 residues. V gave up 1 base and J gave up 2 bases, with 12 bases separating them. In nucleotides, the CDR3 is TGTGCCTGGAGTGCACTCTACGAGGGCAATCAGCCCCAGCATTTT. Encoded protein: CAWSALYEGNQPQHF. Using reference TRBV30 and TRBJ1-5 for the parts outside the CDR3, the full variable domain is SQTIHQWPATLVQPVGSPLSLECTVEGTSNPNLYWYRQAAGRGLQLLFYSVGIGQISSEVPQNLSASRPQDRQFILSSKKLLLSDSGFYLCAWSALYEGNQPQHFGDGTRLSIL.

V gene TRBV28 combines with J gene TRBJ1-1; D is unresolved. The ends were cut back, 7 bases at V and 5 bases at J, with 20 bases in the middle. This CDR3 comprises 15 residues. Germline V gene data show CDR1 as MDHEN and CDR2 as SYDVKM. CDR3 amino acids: CASKVRELSITEAFF. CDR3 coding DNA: TGTGCCAGCAAGGTGAGGGAATTGAGTATTACTGAAGCTTTCTTT.

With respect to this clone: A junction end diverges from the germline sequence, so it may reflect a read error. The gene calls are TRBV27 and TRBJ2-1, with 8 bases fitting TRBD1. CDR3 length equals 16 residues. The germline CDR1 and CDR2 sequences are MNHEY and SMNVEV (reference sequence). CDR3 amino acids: CASSLFWTGNYNEQFF. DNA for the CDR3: TGTGCCAGCAGTTTATTTTGGACAGGGAACTACAATGAGCAATTCTTC.

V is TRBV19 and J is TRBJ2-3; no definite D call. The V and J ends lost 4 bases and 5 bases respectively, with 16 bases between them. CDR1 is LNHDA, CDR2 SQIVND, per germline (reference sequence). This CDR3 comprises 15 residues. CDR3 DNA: TGTGCCAGTAGTAATCTAGAAGTAGGAGTAGATACGCAGTATTTT. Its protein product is CASSNLEVGVDTQYF.

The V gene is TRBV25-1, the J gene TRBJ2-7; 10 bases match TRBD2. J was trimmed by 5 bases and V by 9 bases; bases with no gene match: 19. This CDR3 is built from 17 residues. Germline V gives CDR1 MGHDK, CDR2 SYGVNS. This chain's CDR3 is CASDPGTSGARVNEQYF. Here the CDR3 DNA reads TGTGCCAGTGACCCCGGTACTAGCGGGGCCAGAGTAAACGAGCAGTACTTC.

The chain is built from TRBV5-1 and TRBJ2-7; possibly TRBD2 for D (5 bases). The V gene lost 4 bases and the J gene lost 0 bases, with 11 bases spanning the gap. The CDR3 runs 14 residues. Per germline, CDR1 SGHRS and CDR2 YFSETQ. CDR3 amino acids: CASSGGLSSYEQYF. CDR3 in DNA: TGCGCCAGCAGCGGAGGACTGAGCTCCTACGAGCAGTACTTC.